This T cell receptor beta chain is drawn from a study of T cell responses to AZD1222 COVID-19 vaccine. Study results and caveats: The repertoires were collected only after the peak T cell response. Only a handful of AZD1222 recipients, more than 5 in all, had baseline seropositivity. Females made up more of the donors, who were largely white British, and clonal diversity may have come out too low.

This CDR3 region has 17 residues. Germline CDR1 is SNHLY and CDR2 is FYNNEI. V lost 3 bases and J 1 base, leaving 16 bases between the germline ends. The method was immunoSEQ multiplex PCR; TCRdb's version includes in-frame clones alone and lacks a portion of them. The sample has fewer than 100,000 clones, about 83% seen once. On this clone: Its target is not known.

Second-dose recipients at about 4 or about 12 weeks were treated as one pooled group. This receptor was obtained from an adult who received the AZD1222 COVID-19 vaccine. Here the sequenced sample was peripheral blood, taken 28 days after the second AZD1222 dose. The gene calls are TRBV2 and TRBJ1-5; D is unclear. CDR3 in amino acids: CASSETAGGRSNQPQHF. The CDR3 bases are TGTGCCAGCAGTGAGACGGCGGGCGGACGAAGCAATCAGCCCCAGCATTTT.